This TCR beta chain is drawn from a study of blood T cells in healthy people across ages. V was shortened by 5 bases and J by 3 bases, with 13 bases between the two germline ends. There are 14 residues in the CDR3. The germline CDR1 and CDR2 sequences are SGHTA and FQGNSA. Through a sample-barcoded 5' primer and a J-beta primer mix, a second PCR was run for roughly 7 to 11 cycles. MiXCR, applied by TCRdb to the 5' RACE reads, yields one record per CDR3 protein. This table has 1.5 million to 2 million distinct CDR3 sequences, around half appearing once. The V and J genes are TRBV7-2 and TRBJ2-5; D is possibly TRBD2 (5 bases). Sequenced: blood. The sequence came from a woman in her thirties or forties in good health. CDR3 DNA: TGTGCCAGCAGCGACCGGACGGGGAAAGAGACCCAGTACTTC. Its protein is CASSDRTGKETQYF.